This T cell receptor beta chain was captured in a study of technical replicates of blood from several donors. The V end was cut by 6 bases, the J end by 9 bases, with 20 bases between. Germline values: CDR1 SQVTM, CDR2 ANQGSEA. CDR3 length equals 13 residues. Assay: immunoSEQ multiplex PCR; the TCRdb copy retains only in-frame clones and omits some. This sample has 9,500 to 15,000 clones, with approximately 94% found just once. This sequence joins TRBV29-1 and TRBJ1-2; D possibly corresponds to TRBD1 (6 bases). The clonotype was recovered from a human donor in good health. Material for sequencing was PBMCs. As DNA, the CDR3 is TGCAGCGTGGGGGGGGGCGAAGTCATTAGCTACACCTTC. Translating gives CSVGGGEVISYTF.